Below are 30 T cell receptor beta chains sequenced from a single sample in a study of cytomegalovirus exposure and HLA in healthy donors. PCR involved 60 Vbeta and 13 Jbeta primers. The assay was immunoSEQ multiplex PCR, and TCRdb's table has in-frame clones only and misses some. The data contain roughly 130,000 clones, 65% to 75% of them singletons. Material: PBMCs. The receptors derive from a woman aged 50 to 60 in good health and CMV-seropositive.

J is TRBJ2-7 and V is TRBV15, with D perhaps matching TRBD2 (5 bases). CDR3 length: 13 residues. V was clipped by 0 bases and J by 7 bases, with 10 bases between them. Germline V gene lookup returns CDR1 LNHNV and CDR2 YYDKDF (reference sequence). CDR3 sequence: CATSRDLRGEQYF. The DNA of the CDR3 is TGTGCCACCAGCAGAGATCTAAGAGGGGAGCAGTACTTC.

V usage is TRBV7-9 and J usage is TRBJ2-5, with a tentative D call TRBD2 (6 bases). V dropped 5 bases and J dropped 3 bases, with 10 bases sitting between them. The CDR3 is 13 residues long. Germline V lookup: CDR1 SEHNR, CDR2 FQNEAQ (reference sequence). CDR3 loop: CASSPSGEETQYF. The CDR3 bases are TGTGCCAGCAGCCCATCGGGAGAAGAGACCCAGTACTTC.

The gene calls are TRBV7-8 and TRBJ2-7; 10 bases agree with TRBD1. Germline CDR1 is SGHVS and CDR2 is FQNEAQ. This CDR3 has 14 residues. The junction had 3 bases not matched to a gene; V was cut back by 3 bases and J by 4 bases. The CDR3 loop is CASSLTGGIYEQYF. In DNA form, the CDR3 reads TGTGCCAGCAGCTTGACAGGGGGCATTTACGAGCAGTACTTC.

This chain uses TRBV5-1 with TRBJ2-2; a possible D gene is TRBD1 (5 bases). V shed 5 bases and J shed 4 bases, with 9 bases lying between them. CDR1 is SGHRS and CDR2 is YFSETQ in the germline V gene. CDR3 size: 13 residues. CDR3 nucleotide sequence: TGCGCCAGCAGACTCGACAGCACCGGGGAGCTGTTTTTT. It translates to CASRLDSTGELFF.

The rearrangement uses TRBV19 and TRBJ2-7; 7 bases are a match to TRBD2. V dropped 5 bases and J dropped 0; count of bases not matched to a gene: 7. Per germline, CDR1 LNHDA and CDR2 SQIVND (reference sequence). The CDR3 contains 15 residues. The CDR3: CASSWSGASSYEQYF. CDR3 DNA sequence: TGTGCCAGTAGTTGGAGCGGGGCCAGCTCCTACGAGCAGTACTTC.

There are a few counts of this clone. The chain joins TRBV11-3 to TRBJ2-2; D is uncertain. V dropped 4 bases and J dropped 0 bases, with 6 bases sitting between them. The CDR3 is 14 residues long. Germline V lookup: CDR1 SGHNT, CDR2 YENEEA. The CDR3 loop is CASSWRTNTGELFF. For the CDR3, the DNA is TGTGCCAGCAGCTGGCGGACGAACACCGGGGAGCTGTTTTTT.

The gene calls are TRBV7-6 and TRBJ1-6; 7 nucleotides match TRBD1. This CDR3 region has 16 residues. V trimming: 3 bases; J trimming: 7 bases; junction bases outside the gene matches: 9. Germline assignment: CDR1 SGHVS and CDR2 FNYEAQ. Here the CDR3 DNA reads TGTGCCAGCAGCTTTTCAACAGGGGCTACGAATTCACCCCTCCACTTT. Its protein product is CASSFSTGATNSPLHF.

V gene TRBV12-5 combines with J gene TRBJ2-5; D gene unclear. The V end lost 2 bases, the J end lost 8 bases, and 12 bases lay between the germline ends. This CDR3 has 13 residues. The germline V gene has CDR1 LGHNT and CDR2 FRNRAP. The CDR3 nucleotides read TGTGCTAGTGGTTTGTCGCGAGGAGAAACCCAGTACTTC. Translated: CASGLSRGETQYF.

This clone was seen just once. The CDR3 here is CASKKGGVAGELFF. The CDR3 DNA follows: TGTGCCAGCAAAAAAGGTGGAGTTGCCGGGGAGCTGTTTTTT. The chain recombines TRBV11-3 with TRBJ2-2; D not resolved. CDR1 SGHNT and CDR2 YENEEA come from the germline V gene. The CDR3 length is 14 residues. Trimming removed 7 bases at V and 6 bases at J, with 15 bases between.

This clone appeared many times. The chain employs TRBV5-8 and TRBJ2-6; D ambiguous. The V end lost 1 base, the J end lost 3 bases, and 8 bases lay between the germline ends. This CDR3 contains 15 residues. The V gene's germline CDR1 is SGHTS and CDR2 YDEGEE. CDR3 nucleotides: TGTGCCAGCAGCTTGAGGAGTGGTGGGGCCAACGTCCTGACTTTC. Its protein product is CASSLRSGGANVLTF.

CDR3 coding DNA: TGTGCCAGCAGCTTGTACGGGGGTGCCATACAGGATGAGCAGTTCTTC. It specifies CASSLYGGAIQDEQFF. V is TRBV7-6 and J is TRBJ2-1; D possibly corresponds to TRBD2 (6 bases). V was trimmed by 3 bases and J by 8 bases, leaving 20 bases between them. From germline, CDR1 is SGHVS and CDR2 FNYEAQ. CDR3 length: 16 amino acids.

This clone appeared once. The chain couples TRBV6-5 to TRBJ1-5; TRBD1 is a possible D gene (5 bases). This CDR3 comprises 14 residues. Trimming left V 6 bases short and J 3 bases short, with 12 bases between. Germline CDR1 and CDR2: MNHEY and SVGAGI. The CDR3 DNA sequence: TGTGCCAGCAGCCTTACAGGAATCAATCAGCCCCAGCATTTT. It codes for CASSLTGINQPQHF.

J is TRBJ1-1 and V is TRBV2; D might be TRBD1 (5 bases). Germline lookup yields CDR1 SNHLY and CDR2 FYNNEI. Trimming removed 8 bases at V and 5 bases at J, with 15 bases between. The CDR3 has 13 residues. CDR3 loop: CASQSFRGTEAFF. CDR3 bases: TGTGCCAGCCAAAGTTTTCGGGGGACTGAAGCTTTCTTT.

The sample holds one count of this clone. The rearrangement links TRBV11-3 to TRBJ2-2, with 7 bases aligning to TRBD1. Germline-derived CDR1 and CDR2 are SGHNT and YENEEA. CDR3 length: 15 residues. With V trimmed by 8 bases and J by 0 bases, 6 bases remained unmatched. The CDR3 is CASGRTGPNTGELFF. In nucleotides, the CDR3 is TGTGCCAGCGGCCGGACAGGCCCGAACACCGGGGAGCTGTTTTTT.

This clone is a singleton in its sample. The chain carries TRBV2 and TRBJ2-3; maybe TRBD2 (5 bases). This CDR3 spans 13 amino acids. V was trimmed by 1 base and J by 8 bases, leaving 10 bases between them. Looked up from germline, CDR1 is SNHLY and CDR2 is FYNNEI. The CDR3 loop is CASSEERAGTQYF. DNA for the CDR3: TGTGCCAGCAGTGAAGAACGGGCGGGTACGCAGTATTTT.

V gene TRBV6-5 combines with J gene TRBJ2-3; TRBD2 matches 9 bases. J lost 4 bases, V lost 6 bases, and 2 bases had no gene match. The length of the CDR3 is 13 residues. Germline CDR1 reads MNHEY; CDR2 reads SVGAGI. The DNA for the CDR3 is TGTGCCAGCAGGCGGGGGGGGTCAGATACGCAGTATTTT. This encodes CASRRGGSDTQYF.

This chain joins TRBV2 and TRBJ2-2; no definite D call. The V gene's germline CDR1 is SNHLY and CDR2 FYNNEI. This CDR3 is built from 15 residues. With 1 base removed from V and 8 bases from J, the gap between germline ends came to 14 bases. CDR3 residues: CASSEDTVDRGELFF. The CDR3 DNA reads as TGTGCCAGCAGTGAAGACACAGTTGACCGGGGGGAGCTGTTTTTT.

This clone was observed a few times. The chain is built from TRBV10-3 and TRBJ1-5; D remains ambiguous. With 2 bases removed from V and 7 bases from J, the gap between germline ends came to 6 bases. Germline V gene lookup returns CDR1 ENHRY and CDR2 SYGVKD. This CDR3 has 12 amino acids. The DNA of the CDR3 is TGTGCCATCAGTGAGGCGGGCCAGCCCCAGCATTTT. Its protein product is CAISEAGQPQHF.

The chain links TRBV5-1 to TRBJ1-1; D ambiguous. The V end lost 4 bases, the J end lost 0 bases, and 16 bases lay between the germline ends. This CDR3 is built from 16 residues. Germline lookup yields CDR1 SGHRS and CDR2 YFSETQ. The DNA of the CDR3 is TGCGCCAGCAGCCCAGGAGGTCCCGGAGTGAACACTGAAGCTTTCTTT. Its translation: CASSPGGPGVNTEAFF.

The V and J genes are TRBV9 and TRBJ2-3; D gene unclear. This CDR3 has 13 residues. Germline V gives CDR1 SGDLS, CDR2 YYNGEE. Trimming left V 3 bases short and J 2 bases short, with 7 bases between. CDR3 DNA sequence: TGTGCCAGCAGCGGATACAACACAGATACGCAGTATTTT. This codes for CASSGYNTDTQYF.

The chain employs TRBV5-1 and TRBJ1-6; TRBD1 agrees at 10 bases. This CDR3 has 18 residues. The ends lost 0 bases at V and 9 bases at J; junction bases unmatched: 12. Per germline, CDR1 SGHRS and CDR2 YFSETQ. The CDR3 loop reads CASSLAGTGAHKGSPLHF. CDR3 DNA sequence: TGCGCCAGCAGCTTGGCGGGGACAGGGGCGCATAAGGGTTCACCCCTCCACTTT. The complete variable domain, with remaining parts taken from reference TRBV5-1 and TRBJ1-6, reads KAGVTQTPRYLIKTRGQQVTLSCSPISGHRSVSWYQQTPGQGLQFLFEYFSETQRNKGNFPGRFSGRQFSNSRSEMNVSTLELGDSALYLCASSLAGTGAHKGSPLHFGNGTRLTVT.

V gene TRBV30 combines with J gene TRBJ1-1, with D possibly matching TRBD1 (5 bases). The CDR3 is 12 amino acids. CDR1 is GTSNPN and CDR2 is SVGIG in the germline V gene (reference sequence). V lost 4 bases to trimming and J lost 4 bases, with 10 bases between them. This CDR3 is CAWTNRLTEAFF. For the CDR3, the DNA is TGTGCCTGGACTAACAGGCTCACTGAAGCTTTCTTT. Supplemented by reference TRBV30 and TRBJ1-1, the full variable domain reads SQTIHQWPATLVQPVGSPLSLECTVEGTSNPNLYWYRQAAGRGLQLLFYSVGIGQISSEVPQNLSASRPQDRQFILSSKKLLLSDSGFYLCAWTNRLTEAFFGQGTRLTVV.

The chain employs TRBV6-5 and TRBJ1-4; D ambiguous. V was clipped by 2 bases and J by 6 bases, with 7 bases between them. The germline V gene encodes CDR1 MNHEY and CDR2 SVGAGI. The CDR3 extends over 13 amino acids. The CDR3 DNA reads TGTGCCAGCAGTTACGAACGCGATGAAAAACTGTTTTTT. Encoded protein: CASSYERDEKLFF.

This clone was observed a few times. The V gene is TRBV5-4, the J gene TRBJ1-1; perhaps TRBD1 as D (6 bases). The V gene lost 5 bases and the J gene lost 0 bases, with 20 bases spanning the gap. From germline, CDR1 is SGHNT and CDR2 YYREEE (reference sequence). This CDR3 has 17 amino acids. The CDR3 DNA reads TGTGCCAGCAGACCCGCGACAGGAGGAATAATGAACACTGAAGCTTTCTTT. This sequence encodes CASRPATGGIMNTEAFF.

The rearrangement uses TRBV5-6 and TRBJ1-2; D may be TRBD1 (6 bases). Per germline, CDR1 SGHDT and CDR2 YYEEEE. Between the trimmed V and J ends, which lost 5 bases and 3 bases, there was a span of 11 bases. The CDR3 spans 13 residues. The CDR3 DNA is TGTGCCAGCAGTCCAGGGGCGGACTATGGCTACACCTTC. It codes for CASSPGADYGYTF.

V usage is TRBV5-4 and J usage is TRBJ2-7, with TRBD1 matching over 9 bases. Trimming cost V 4 bases and J 2 bases; bases outside gene matches: 4. From germline, CDR1 is SGHNT and CDR2 YYREEE (reference sequence). The CDR3 has 14 residues. CDR3 region: CASSPGQGAYEQYF. The CDR3 nucleotides read TGTGCCAGCAGCCCGGGACAGGGAGCCTACGAGCAGTACTTC.

This chain uses TRBV18 with TRBJ1-6; 8 nucleotides match TRBD1. Trimming took 3 bases from V and 9 from J; bases not matched to a gene: 4. CDR3 length: 14 amino acids. Germline V gene lookup returns CDR1 KGHSH and CDR2 LQKENI. The CDR3 coding sequence is TGTGCCAGCTCACCGGCACAGGGGGGTTCACCCCTCCACTTT. This sequence encodes CASSPAQGGSPLHF.

This clone was observed a few times. The V gene is TRBV7-9, the J gene TRBJ1-4, with D hard to call. The CDR3 covers 14 residues. Germline V gives CDR1 SEHNR, CDR2 FQNEAQ (reference sequence). The V end lost 6 bases, the J end lost 4 bases, and 12 bases lay between the germline ends. This CDR3 reads CASREGSHNEKLFF. Written as DNA, the CDR3 is TGTGCCAGCAGAGAAGGGAGTCATAATGAAAAACTGTTTTTT.

This clone appeared a few times. The rearrangement links TRBV27 to TRBJ2-1, with 8 bases that match TRBD1. CDR3 size: 15 residues. Germline CDR1 reads MNHEY; CDR2 reads SMNVEV (reference sequence). With 5 bases clipped from V and 8 bases from J, the junction kept 11 bases outside the gene matches. The CDR3 protein is CASSPRTGNSHEQFF. The DNA of the CDR3 is TGTGCCAGCAGTCCTCGGACAGGGAATTCGCATGAGCAGTTCTTC.

The chain carries TRBV11-2 and TRBJ2-5; D is perhaps TRBD1 (7 bases). Deletions cut 2 bases from V and 5 bases from J, with 21 bases between. The CDR3 consists of 17 residues. Per germline, CDR1 SGHAT and CDR2 FQNNGV. CDR3 amino acids: CASSLTGGGTAKETQYF. For the CDR3, the DNA is TGTGCCAGCAGCTTAACAGGAGGAGGGACAGCTAAGGAGACCCAGTACTTC.